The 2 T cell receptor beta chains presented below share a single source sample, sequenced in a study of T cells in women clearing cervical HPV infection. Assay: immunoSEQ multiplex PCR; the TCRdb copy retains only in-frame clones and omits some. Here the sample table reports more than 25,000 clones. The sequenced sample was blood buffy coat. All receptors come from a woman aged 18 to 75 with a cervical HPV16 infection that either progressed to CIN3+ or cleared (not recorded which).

CDR3 sequence: CASSYTSGGTDTQYF. The covered CDR3 bases are TGTGCCAGCAGTTATACTAGCGGGGGCACAGATACG. The chain joins TRBV13 to TRBJ2-3, with 10 bases lining up with TRBD2. The read halts 3 residues ahead of the CDR3 end, with the missing end drawn from the germline J gene. Germline values: CDR1 PRHDT, CDR2 FYEKMQ (reference sequence). V shed 6 bases and J 1 base; nucleotides not matched to a gene: 4. The CDR3 has 15 residues.

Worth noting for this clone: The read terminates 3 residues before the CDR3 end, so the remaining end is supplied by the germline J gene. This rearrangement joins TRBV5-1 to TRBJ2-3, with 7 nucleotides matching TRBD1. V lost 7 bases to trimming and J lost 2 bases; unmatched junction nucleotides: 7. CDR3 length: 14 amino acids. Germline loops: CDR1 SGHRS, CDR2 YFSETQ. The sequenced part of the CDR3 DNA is TGCGCCAGCGGCTCCGGGACAGCCACAGATACG. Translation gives CASGSGTATDT. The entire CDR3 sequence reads CASGSGTATDTQYF.